One sample yielded the 4 T cell receptor beta chains listed below, sequenced in a study of control samples from healthy donors and cancer patients. Sequencing was performed with immunoSEQ multiplex PCR; in TCRdb, only in-frame clones are kept and a portion is missing. The data contain more than 85,000 clones, approximately 84% of them singletons. Input material: PBMCs. The receptors were gathered from a man between 65 and 85 years old with lung cancer.

The chain is built from TRBV7-9 and TRBJ2-2; TRBD2 might be the D (5 bases). Germline V lookup: CDR1 SEHNR, CDR2 FQNEAQ (reference sequence). The CDR3 is made up of 15 amino acids. V dropped 6 bases and J dropped 7 bases, with 18 bases sitting between them. CDR3 sequence (DNA): TGTGCCAGCAGTCCAAGGGTCAGCGAGGGCGGGGAGCTGTTTTTT. It is translated as CASSPRVSEGGELFF.

V and J are TRBV18 and TRBJ1-4, with TRBD1 as a possible D gene (5 bases). CDR1 and CDR2 from the germline V gene are KGHSH and LQKENI. The CDR3 is 17 amino acids. V lost 1 base and J lost 3, with 15 bases in between. The chain's CDR3 is CASSPRVSRGPNEKLFF. The CDR3 bases are TGTGCCAGCTCACCACGGGTCAGTCGGGGACCTAATGAAAAACTGTTTTTT.

This clone was seen only a few times. The rearrangement links TRBV6-1 to TRBJ2-5; D might be TRBD2 (5 bases). Trimming took 4 bases from V and 5 from J, leaving 20 bases between them. Germline CDR1 is MNHNS and CDR2 is SASEGT. This CDR3 spans 16 amino acids. The CDR3 DNA sequence: TGTGCCAGCAGTGTTCGGAGCGGTTCTACCCGGGAGACCCAGTACTTC. Its translation: CASSVRSGSTRETQYF.

The chain couples TRBV4-1 to TRBJ1-6; 7 nucleotides line up with TRBD1. V lost 1 base and J lost 7; bases outside the gene matches: 7. The CDR3 is 16 amino acids. Germline V gives CDR1 MGHRA, CDR2 YSYEKL. The DNA of the CDR3 is TGCGCCAGCAGCCAAGTCCCGACAGGGTACAATTCACCCCTCCACTTT. It encodes CASSQVPTGYNSPLHF.